This T cell receptor (beta chain) was captured in a study of T cells in Graves' hyperthyroidism and ophthalmopathy. Amplified TCR beta CDR3 regions derived from RNA transcripts. TCR CDR3 underwent first-round RT-PCR with the HTBI primer set. TCRdb re-called the multiplex PCR reads with MiXCR, one entry per CDR3 protein. In the table there are hundreds of thousands of distinct CDR3 sequences, about 13% of which are singletons. Germline CDR1 reads SNHLY; CDR2 reads FYNNEI. The CDR3 sequence is 18 residues long. Concerning this clonotype itself: A read error may be the cause here, since a much bigger clone is one base away.

Material for sequencing was blood. This TCR came from a woman under 30 with Graves' hyperthyroidism. V is TRBV2 and J is TRBJ2-5; TRBD1 matches 9 bases. CDR3 bases: TGTGCCAGCAGGGCAGATTACCTCCAGGACAGGGGCCAAGAGACCCGGTACTTC. It encodes CASRADYLQDRGQETRYF.